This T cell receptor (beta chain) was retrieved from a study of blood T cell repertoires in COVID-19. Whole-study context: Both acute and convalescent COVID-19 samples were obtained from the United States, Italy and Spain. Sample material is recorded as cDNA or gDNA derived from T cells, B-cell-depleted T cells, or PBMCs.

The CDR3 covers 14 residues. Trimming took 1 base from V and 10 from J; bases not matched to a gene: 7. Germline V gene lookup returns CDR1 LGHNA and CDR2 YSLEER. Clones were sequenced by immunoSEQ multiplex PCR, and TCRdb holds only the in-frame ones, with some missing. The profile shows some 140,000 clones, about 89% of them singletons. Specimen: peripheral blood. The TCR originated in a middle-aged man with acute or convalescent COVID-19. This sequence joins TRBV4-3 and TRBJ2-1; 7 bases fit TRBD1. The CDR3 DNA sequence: TGCGCCAGCAGCCAAGGTACAGGGGAATACGAGCAGTTCTTC. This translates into CASSQGTGEYEQFF.